This entry lists 26 T cell receptor beta chains sequenced from one sample in a study of blood T cell repertoires in COVID-19. The method was immunoSEQ multiplex PCR; TCRdb's version includes in-frame clones alone and lacks a portion of them. There are 270,000 or so clones in the sample; roughly 88% occur only once, and about 3% lies in the top ten. The sequenced sample consisted of peripheral blood. The receptors were gathered from a young woman with active or convalescent COVID-19.

The gene calls are TRBV28 and TRBJ1-1; weak D call: TRBD1 (5 bases). The germline V gene encodes CDR1 MDHEN and CDR2 SYDVKM. The CDR3 consists of 13 residues. Trimming stripped 8 bases from V and 1 base from J, with 11 bases between. The CDR3 DNA reads TGTGCCAGCGACAGCCTTGGGAACACTGAAGCTTTCTTT. It codes for CASDSLGNTEAFF.

The chain uses TRBV28 and TRBJ1-2, with TRBD1 identical over 8 bases. CDR3 length: 13 amino acids. CDR1 and CDR2 (germline): MDHEN, SYDVKM. The V and J ends lost 8 bases and 6 bases, in that order; junction bases with no gene match: 8. The CDR3 DNA is TGTGCCAGCGGTAAACAGGGGGGAAATGGCTACACCTTC. It yields the protein CASGKQGGNGYTF.

The chain is built from TRBV4-1 and TRBJ1-1; maybe TRBD1 (6 bases). The germline gives CDR1 MGHRA, CDR2 YSYEKL. Trimming removed 3 bases at V and 3 bases at J, with 14 bases between. This CDR3 comprises 15 residues. CDR3 protein: CASSHPGQGYTEAFF. CDR3 bases: TGCGCCAGCAGCCACCCCGGGCAGGGGTACACTGAAGCTTTCTTT.

The gene calls are TRBV28 and TRBJ1-5, with TRBD1 identical over 8 bases. The CDR3 has 18 residues. Unmatched junction bases numbered 16, after V lost 4 bases and J lost 5 bases. The germline CDR1 and CDR2 sequences are MDHEN and SYDVKM. Here the CDR3 DNA reads TGTGCCAGCAGTTCAGCTCCCTCCCGACAGGGGCCTTATCAGCCCCAGCATTTT. It codes for CASSSAPSRQGPYQPQHF.

The gene calls are TRBV28 and TRBJ1-2; 9 bases fit TRBD1. Germline V gene lookup returns CDR1 MDHEN and CDR2 SYDVKM. This CDR3 comprises 14 residues. V shed 7 bases and J 6 bases; nucleotides not matched to a gene: 9. The CDR3 region is CASNGDRAGNGYTF. The CDR3 nucleotides are TGTGCCAGCAACGGGGACAGGGCGGGAAATGGCTACACCTTC.

The genes are TRBV19 and TRBJ2-1; 14 positions match TRBD2. In germline, CDR1 is LNHDA, CDR2 SQIVND (reference sequence). V trimming: 8 bases; J trimming: 6 bases; junction bases outside the gene matches: 9. There are 16 residues in the CDR3. Here the CDR3 reads CASHTLGLAGANEQFF. CDR3 nucleotide sequence: TGTGCCAGTCACACCCTGGGACTAGCGGGGGCCAATGAGCAGTTCTTC.

The rearrangement links TRBV14 to TRBJ2-1; TRBD2 matches 10 bases. CDR3 length equals 15 residues. Germline CDR1 reads SGHDN; CDR2 reads FVKESK. Trimming cost V 5 bases and J 10 bases; bases outside gene matches: 11. CDR3 nucleotides: TGTGCCAGCAGCGCCGGGACTAGCGCGGGGTGGGAGCAGTTCTTC. It yields the protein CASSAGTSAGWEQFF.

This clone was detected only a few times. The chain has TRBV5-8 and TRBJ1-2; 9 bases are shared with TRBD1. Germline values: CDR1 SGHTS, CDR2 YDEGEE. Trimming at V came to 3 bases and at J to 7 bases, leaving 13 bases not matched to a gene. This CDR3 comprises 16 residues. In DNA form, the CDR3 reads TGTGCCAGCAGCTCGGGACAGGGAGATTATCTAAGTGGCTACACCTTC. Translating gives CASSSGQGDYLSGYTF.

The rearrangement uses TRBV5-1 and TRBJ1-1; 7 bases are shared with TRBD1. Germline-derived CDR1 and CDR2 are SGHRS and YFSETQ. The trim removed 4 bases at V and 4 bases at J, leaving 7 bases unmatched. The CDR3 totals 14 residues. CDR3 loop: CASSGDTGVTEAFF. Here the CDR3 DNA reads TGCGCCAGCAGCGGGGATACAGGGGTCACTGAAGCTTTCTTT.

The gene calls are TRBV2 and TRBJ2-7; unclear D gene. This CDR3 comprises 14 residues. With 5 bases removed from V and 0 bases from J, the gap between germline ends came to 11 bases. The germline CDR1 and CDR2 sequences are SNHLY and FYNNEI. The CDR3 DNA reads as TGTGCCAGCAGTAACTCGTTCCGCTCCTACGAGCAGTACTTC. This sequence encodes CASSNSFRSYEQYF. Using reference TRBV2 and TRBJ2-7 for the parts outside the CDR3, the full variable domain is EPEVTQTPSHQVTQMGQEVILRCVPISNHLYFYWYRQILGQKVEFLVSFYNNEISEKSEIFDDQFSVERPDGSNFTLKIRSTKLEDSAMYFCASSNSFRSYEQYFGPGTRLTVT.

The chain combines TRBV9 with TRBJ2-7; a possible D gene is TRBD1 (6 bases). This CDR3 spans 14 amino acids. Per germline, CDR1 SGDLS and CDR2 YYNGEE. V was pared by 4 bases and J by 5 bases, with 16 bases between. The CDR3: CASSKQGRLDEQYF. The DNA of the CDR3 is TGTGCCAGCAGCAAACAGGGACGTTTAGACGAGCAGTACTTC.

This clone came up once. The V call is TRBV28, the J call TRBJ1-4, with a weak D call TRBD1 (6 bases). V was shortened by 5 bases and J by 3 bases, with 19 bases between the two germline ends. CDR1 is MDHEN and CDR2 is SYDVKM in the germline V gene. This CDR3 region has 17 residues. The chain's CDR3 is CASSPPGTRHSNEKLFF. The CDR3, as DNA: TGTGCCAGCAGTCCCCCCGGGACAAGACATTCTAATGAAAAACTGTTTTTT.

V and J are TRBV5-4 and TRBJ2-1, with TRBD2 matching 7 bases. This CDR3 comprises 16 residues. Germline loops: CDR1 SGHNT, CDR2 YYREEE (reference sequence). With 4 bases clipped from V and 0 bases from J, the junction kept 7 bases outside the gene matches. The CDR3 coding sequence is TGTGCCAGCAGCCCCGGAGCGGGAAGCTCCTACAATGAGCAGTTCTTC. It yields the protein CASSPGAGSSYNEQFF.

This clone appeared a few times. The chain carries TRBV27 and TRBJ1-1; D not resolved. The germline gives CDR1 MNHEY, CDR2 SMNVEV (reference sequence). Trimming removed 3 bases from V and 1 base from J, with 9 bases in between. The CDR3 runs to 14 residues. CDR3 protein: CASSLHNRNTEAFF. In DNA form, the CDR3 reads TGTGCCAGCAGTTTGCACAACAGGAACACTGAAGCTTTCTTT.

The CDR3 coding sequence is TGTGCCAGCTCAGGACAGATCTACAATGAGCAGTTCTTC. This encodes CASSGQIYNEQFF. The chain joins TRBV13 to TRBJ2-1; D perhaps matches TRBD1 (6 bases). Per the germline V gene, CDR1 is PRHDT and CDR2 is FYEKMQ (reference sequence). Trimming pared 8 bases from V and 3 bases from J, leaving 11 bases between. CDR3 length: 13 amino acids.

V gene TRBV3-1 (or the pseudogene TRBV3-2) combines with J gene TRBJ2-7; TRBD2 aligns across 8 bases. The V and J ends lost 1 base and 2 bases, in that order; junction bases with no gene match: 10. CDR1 and CDR2 from the germline V gene are LGHDT and YNNKEL (reference sequence). The CDR3 totals 17 residues. As DNA, the CDR3 is TGTGCCAGCAGCCAAGCCCCGACCGGGACTAGAGCCTACGAGCAGTACTTC. Protein product: CASSQAPTGTRAYEQYF.

This clone appeared a single time. Other DNA sequences in the sample encode the same CDR3. The CDR3 nucleotides read TGTGCCAGTAGTATTAGGGGACACAATCAGCCCCAGCATTTT. Protein sequence: CASSIRGHNQPQHF. The chain combines TRBV19 with TRBJ1-5, with a possible D match to TRBD1 (6 bases). Looked up from germline, CDR1 is LNHDA and CDR2 is SQIVND (reference sequence). V gave up 3 bases and J gave up 3 bases, with 9 bases separating them. This CDR3 has 14 residues.

This rearrangement joins TRBV10-3 to TRBJ1-3; 7 bases fit TRBD1. Trimming took 8 bases from V and 4 from J; bases not matched to a gene: 5. CDR3 size: 13 residues. CDR1 and CDR2 (germline): ENHRY, SYGVKD. CDR3 in DNA: TGTGCCATCGGAACGACAGGGGGAAACACCATATATTTT. It codes for CAIGTTGGNTIYF.

The V gene is TRBV7-2, the J gene TRBJ2-7, with D unresolved. V shed 1 base and J shed 0 bases, with 10 bases lying between them. The CDR3 has 15 residues. Germline assignment: CDR1 SGHTA and CDR2 FQGNSA. CDR3 bases: TGTGCCAGCAGCTTAGGACACTTGGGCTCCTACGAGCAGTACTTC. Translating gives CASSLGHLGSYEQYF.

This chain joins TRBV3-1 (or the pseudogene TRBV3-2) and TRBJ2-4, with 8 bases lining up with TRBD2. This CDR3 contains 16 residues. V gave up 4 bases and J gave up 0 bases; unmatched junction bases: 5. Germline CDR1 and CDR2: LGHDT and YNNKEL (reference sequence). This chain's CDR3 is CASSLDSGVAKNIQYF. DNA for the CDR3: TGTGCCAGCAGCCTTGATAGCGGGGTAGCCAAAAACATTCAGTACTTC.

The chain employs TRBV15 and TRBJ1-4, with no clear D. The CDR3 extends over 15 amino acids. The germline gives CDR1 LNHNV, CDR2 YYDKDF (reference sequence). The ends were cut back, 4 bases at V and 1 base at J, with 10 bases in the middle. As DNA, the CDR3 is TGTGCCACCAGCAACCGACTCGGAACTAATGAAAAACTGTTTTTT. Translated: CATSNRLGTNEKLFF.

The chain employs TRBV19 and TRBJ1-1; possible D gene TRBD1, 5 bases. Germline-derived CDR1 and CDR2 are LNHDA and SQIVND (reference sequence). The length of the CDR3 is 15 residues. Trimming took off 6 bases at V and 0 bases at J, with 14 bases between the two ends. For the CDR3, the DNA is TGTGCCAGTAGAACTCGGCCGGGGGTGAACACTGAAGCTTTCTTT. Amino acids: CASRTRPGVNTEAFF. Full variable domain (remainder filled in from reference TRBV19 and TRBJ1-1): DGGITQSPKYLFRKEGQNVTLSCEQNLNHDAMYWYRQDPGQGLRLIYYSQIVNDFQKGDIAEGYSVSREKKESFPLTVTSAQKNPTAFYLCASRTRPGVNTEAFFGQGTRLTVV.

The gene calls are TRBV19 and TRBJ2-7, with 12 bases matching TRBD2. V lost 6 bases and J lost 4; bases outside the gene matches: 7. This CDR3 is 15 amino acids long. The germline V gene encodes CDR1 LNHDA and CDR2 SQIVND (reference sequence). For the CDR3, the DNA is TGTGCCAGTAGCCCCGAACTAGCGGGGGGATACGAGCAGTACTTC. Translation: CASSPELAGGYEQYF.

This chain joins TRBV7-3 and TRBJ1-2; D unclear. Germline CDR1 SGHTA, CDR2 FQGTGA. Between the trimmed V and J ends, which lost 4 bases and 7 bases, there was a span of 13 bases. This CDR3 contains 13 residues. CDR3 sequence (DNA): TGTGCCAGCAGCTATGACACCTACTCTGGCTACACCTTC. This translates into CASSYDTYSGYTF.

The rearrangement joins TRBV5-8 to TRBJ1-4; D possibly corresponds to TRBD1 (5 bases). Deletions cut 0 bases from V and 8 bases from J, with 11 bases between. The CDR3 is made up of 14 amino acids. Germline V gene sequence: CDR1 SGHTS, CDR2 YDEGEE. The CDR3 reads CASSLEGKGEKLFF. DNA of the CDR3: TGTGCCAGCAGCTTGGAAGGAAAGGGGGAAAAACTGTTTTTT.

The chain has TRBV6-1 and TRBJ1-6; TRBD1 aligns across 8 bases. CDR1 is MNHNS and CDR2 is SASEGT in the germline V gene. The CDR3 length is 16 residues. V lost 4 bases, J lost 2 bases, and 4 bases stayed unmatched. The CDR3: CASSGRQGTYNSPLHF. Here the CDR3 DNA reads TGTGCCAGCAGTGGCAGACAGGGGACCTATAATTCACCCCTCCACTTT.